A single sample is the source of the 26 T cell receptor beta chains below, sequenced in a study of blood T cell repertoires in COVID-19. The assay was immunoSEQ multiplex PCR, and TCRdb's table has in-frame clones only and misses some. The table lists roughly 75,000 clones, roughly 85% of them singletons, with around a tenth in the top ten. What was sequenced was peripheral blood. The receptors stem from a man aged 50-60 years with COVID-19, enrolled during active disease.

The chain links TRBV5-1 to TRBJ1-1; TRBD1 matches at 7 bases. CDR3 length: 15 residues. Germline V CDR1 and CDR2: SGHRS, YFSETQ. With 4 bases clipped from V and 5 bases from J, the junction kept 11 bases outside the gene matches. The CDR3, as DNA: TGCGCCAGCAGCACCCGACAGGGAACTACAACTGAAGCTTTCTTT. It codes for CASSTRQGTTTEAFF.

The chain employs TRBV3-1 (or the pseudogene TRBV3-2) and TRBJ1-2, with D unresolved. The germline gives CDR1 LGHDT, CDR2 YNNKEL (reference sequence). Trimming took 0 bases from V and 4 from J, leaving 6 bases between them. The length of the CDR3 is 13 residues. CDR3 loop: CASSQEGSYGYTF. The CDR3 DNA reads TGTGCCAGCAGCCAAGAGGGCAGCTATGGCTACACCTTC.

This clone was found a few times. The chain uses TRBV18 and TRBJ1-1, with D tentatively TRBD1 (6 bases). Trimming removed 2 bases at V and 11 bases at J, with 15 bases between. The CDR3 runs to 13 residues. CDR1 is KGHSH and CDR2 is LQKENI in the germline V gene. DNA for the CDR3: TGTGCCAGCTCACCAAACAGGGATGGTCGCGCTTTCTTT. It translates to CASSPNRDGRAFF.

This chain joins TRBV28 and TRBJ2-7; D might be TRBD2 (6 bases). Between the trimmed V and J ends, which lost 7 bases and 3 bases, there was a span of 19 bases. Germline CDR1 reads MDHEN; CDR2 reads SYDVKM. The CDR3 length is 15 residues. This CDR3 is CASISGGQGDYEQYF. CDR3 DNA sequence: TGTGCCAGCATCTCAGGAGGGCAGGGTGACTACGAGCAGTACTTC. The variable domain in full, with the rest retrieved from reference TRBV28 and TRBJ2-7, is DVKVTQSSRYLVKRTGEKVFLECVQDMDHENMFWYRQDPGLGLRLIYFSYDVKMKEKGDIPEGYSVSREKKERFSLILESASTNQTSMYLCASISGGQGDYEQYFGPGTRLTVT.

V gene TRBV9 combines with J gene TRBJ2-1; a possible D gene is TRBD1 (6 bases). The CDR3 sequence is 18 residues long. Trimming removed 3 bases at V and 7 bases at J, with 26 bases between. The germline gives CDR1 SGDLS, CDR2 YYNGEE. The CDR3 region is CASSGVGAWGRNRNEQFF. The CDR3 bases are TGTGCCAGCAGCGGAGTGGGGGCCTGGGGGCGAAATAGAAATGAGCAGTTCTTC.

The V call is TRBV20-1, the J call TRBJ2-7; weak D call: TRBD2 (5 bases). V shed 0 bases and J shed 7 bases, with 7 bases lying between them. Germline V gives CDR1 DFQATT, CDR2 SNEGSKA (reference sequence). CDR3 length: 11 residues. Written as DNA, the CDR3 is TGCAGTGCTAGAGATCGGGAAGAGCAGTACTTC. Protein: CSARDREEQYF.

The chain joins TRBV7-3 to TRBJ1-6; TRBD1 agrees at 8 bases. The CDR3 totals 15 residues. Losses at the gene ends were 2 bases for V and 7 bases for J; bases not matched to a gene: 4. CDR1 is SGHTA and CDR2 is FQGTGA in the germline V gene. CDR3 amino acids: CASSLLGQENSPLHF. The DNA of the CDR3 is TGTGCCAGCAGCTTACTGGGACAGGAGAATTCACCCCTCCACTTT.

In nucleotides, the CDR3 is TGTGCCAGCAGCTTCGGACAGGGATGGGGGGAGCAGTACTTC. Its protein product is CASSFGQGWGEQYF. This rearrangement joins TRBV7-2 to TRBJ2-7; 8 positions agree with TRBD1. J was trimmed by 7 bases and V by 3 bases; bases with no gene match: 8. The CDR3 extends over 14 amino acids. The V gene's germline CDR1 is SGHTA and CDR2 FQGNSA.

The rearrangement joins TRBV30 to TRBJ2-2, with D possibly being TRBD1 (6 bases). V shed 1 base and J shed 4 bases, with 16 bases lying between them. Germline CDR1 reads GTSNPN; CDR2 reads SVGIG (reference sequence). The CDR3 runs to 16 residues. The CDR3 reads CAWSGGQGTPTGELFF. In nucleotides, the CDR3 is TGTGCCTGGAGTGGGGGTCAGGGGACCCCCACCGGGGAGCTGTTTTTT.

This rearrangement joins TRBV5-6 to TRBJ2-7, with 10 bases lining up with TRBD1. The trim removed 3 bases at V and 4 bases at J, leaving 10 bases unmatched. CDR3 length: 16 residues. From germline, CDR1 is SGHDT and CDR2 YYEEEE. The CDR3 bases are TGTGCCAGCAGCTCGGGTGCCGGGACAGGGGTTTACGAGCAGTACTTC. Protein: CASSSGAGTGVYEQYF.

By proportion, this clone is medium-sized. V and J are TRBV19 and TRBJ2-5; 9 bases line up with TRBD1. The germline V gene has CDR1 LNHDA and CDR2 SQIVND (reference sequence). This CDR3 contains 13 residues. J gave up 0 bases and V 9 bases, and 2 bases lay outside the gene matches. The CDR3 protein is CASRDRDQETQYF. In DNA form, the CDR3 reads TGTGCCAGCCGGGACAGGGACCAAGAGACCCAGTACTTC.

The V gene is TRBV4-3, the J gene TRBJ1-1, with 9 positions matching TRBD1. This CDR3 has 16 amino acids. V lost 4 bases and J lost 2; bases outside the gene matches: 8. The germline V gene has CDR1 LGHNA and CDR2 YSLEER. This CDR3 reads CASSRAPGQGNTEAFF. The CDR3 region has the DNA TGCGCCAGCAGCCGCGCCCCGGGACAGGGAAACACTGAAGCTTTCTTT.

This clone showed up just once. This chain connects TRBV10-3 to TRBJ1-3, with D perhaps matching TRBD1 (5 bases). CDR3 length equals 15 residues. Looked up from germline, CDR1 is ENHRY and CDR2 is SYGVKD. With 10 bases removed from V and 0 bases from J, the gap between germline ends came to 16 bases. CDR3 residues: CATQDIRFSGNTIYF. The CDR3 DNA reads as TGTGCCACCCAGGACATCCGCTTCTCTGGAAACACCATATATTTT.

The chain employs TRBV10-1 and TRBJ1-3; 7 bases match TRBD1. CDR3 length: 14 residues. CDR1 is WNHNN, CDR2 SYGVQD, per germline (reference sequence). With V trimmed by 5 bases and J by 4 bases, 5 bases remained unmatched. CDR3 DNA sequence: TGCGCCAGCAGTTCGGACAGGAGAGGAAACACCATATATTTT. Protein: CASSSDRRGNTIYF.

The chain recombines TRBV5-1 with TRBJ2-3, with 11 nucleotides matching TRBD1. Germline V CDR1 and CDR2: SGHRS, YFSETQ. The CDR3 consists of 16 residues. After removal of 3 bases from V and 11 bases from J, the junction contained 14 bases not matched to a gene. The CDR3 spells CASSSQGQGGIMMQYF. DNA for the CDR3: TGCGCCAGCAGCTCGCAGGGACAGGGGGGCATTATGATGCAGTATTTT.

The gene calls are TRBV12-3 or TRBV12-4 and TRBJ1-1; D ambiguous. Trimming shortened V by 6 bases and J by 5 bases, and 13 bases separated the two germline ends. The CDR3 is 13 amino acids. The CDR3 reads CASSPQQRTEAFF. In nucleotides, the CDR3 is TGTGCCAGCAGCCCCCAGCAGCGGACTGAAGCTTTCTTT.

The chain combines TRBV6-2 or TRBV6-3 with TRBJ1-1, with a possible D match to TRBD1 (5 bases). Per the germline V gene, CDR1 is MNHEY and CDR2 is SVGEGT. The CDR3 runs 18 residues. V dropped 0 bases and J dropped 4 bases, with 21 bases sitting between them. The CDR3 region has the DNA TGTGCCAGCAGTTACTCGAGGACAACGGGTAGGGATTCCACTGAAGCTTTCTTT. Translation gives CASSYSRTTGRDSTEAFF.

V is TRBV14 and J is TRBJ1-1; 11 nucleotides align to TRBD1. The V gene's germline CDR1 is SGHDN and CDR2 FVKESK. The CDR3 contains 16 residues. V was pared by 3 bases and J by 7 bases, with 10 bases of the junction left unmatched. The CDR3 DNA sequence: TGTGCCAGCAGCCAGGGGAGGACAGGGGGCAGGAGTGAAGCTTTCTTT. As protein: CASSQGRTGGRSEAFF.

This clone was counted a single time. CDR3 coding DNA: TGTGCCAGCTCCAGAGGGACAGGGACCTACACAGATACGCAGTATTTT. Its translation: CASSRGTGTYTDTQYF. The chain recombines TRBV18 with TRBJ2-3, with 9 bases aligning to TRBD1. The CDR3 consists of 16 residues. Germline loops: CDR1 KGHSH, CDR2 LQKENI. J was trimmed by 2 bases and V by 6 bases; bases with no gene match: 9.

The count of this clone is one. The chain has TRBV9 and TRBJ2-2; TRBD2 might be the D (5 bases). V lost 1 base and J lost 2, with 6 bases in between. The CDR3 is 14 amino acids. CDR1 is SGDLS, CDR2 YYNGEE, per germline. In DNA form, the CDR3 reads TGTGCCAGCAGCGTAACGGGAAACACCGGGGAGCTGTTTTTT. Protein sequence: CASSVTGNTGELFF. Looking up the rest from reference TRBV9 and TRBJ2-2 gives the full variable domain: DSGVTQTPKHLITATGQRVTLRCSPRSGDLSVYWYQQSLDQGLQFLIQYYNGEERAKGNILERFSAQQFPDLHSELNLSSLELGDSALYFCASSVTGNTGELFFGEGSRLTVL.

This CDR3 reads CASSRYQETQYF. The CDR3 DNA is TGTGCCAGCTCCCGGTACCAAGAGACCCAGTACTTC. The chain links TRBV18 to TRBJ2-5; no reliable D call. Germline values: CDR1 KGHSH, CDR2 LQKENI. Trimming removed 6 bases from V and 0 bases from J, with 5 bases in between. The CDR3 covers 12 residues.

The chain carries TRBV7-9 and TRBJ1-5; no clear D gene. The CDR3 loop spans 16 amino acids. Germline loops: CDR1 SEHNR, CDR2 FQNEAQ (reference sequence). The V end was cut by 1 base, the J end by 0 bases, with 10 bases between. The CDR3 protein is CASSLDGRYSNQPQHF. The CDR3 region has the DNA TGTGCCAGCAGCTTAGACGGTCGTTATAGCAATCAGCCCCAGCATTTT.

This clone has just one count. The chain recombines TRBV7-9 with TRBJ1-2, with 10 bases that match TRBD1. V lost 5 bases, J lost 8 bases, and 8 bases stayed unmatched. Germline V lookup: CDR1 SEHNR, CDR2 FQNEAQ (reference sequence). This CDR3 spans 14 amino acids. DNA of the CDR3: TGTGCCAGCAGCCGAATGACAGGGGGCATCGGCTACACCTTC. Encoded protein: CASSRMTGGIGYTF.

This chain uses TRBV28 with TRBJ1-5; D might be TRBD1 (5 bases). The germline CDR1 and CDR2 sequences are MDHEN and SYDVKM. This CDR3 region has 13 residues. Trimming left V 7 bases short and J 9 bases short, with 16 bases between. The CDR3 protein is CASNTGLYRPQHF. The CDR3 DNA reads TGTGCCAGCAATACAGGCCTCTATCGGCCCCAGCATTTT. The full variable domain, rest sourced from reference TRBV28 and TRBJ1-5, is DVKVTQSSRYLVKRTGEKVFLECVQDMDHENMFWYRQDPGLGLRLIYFSYDVKMKEKGDIPEGYSVSREKKERFSLILESASTNQTSMYLCASNTGLYRPQHFGDGTRLSIL.

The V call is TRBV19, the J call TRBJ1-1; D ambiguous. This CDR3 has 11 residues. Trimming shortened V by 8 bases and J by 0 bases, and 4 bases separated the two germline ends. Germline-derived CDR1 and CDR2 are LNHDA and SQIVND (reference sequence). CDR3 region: CASYLNTEAFF. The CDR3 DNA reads TGTGCCAGTTATTTGAACACTGAAGCTTTCTTT.

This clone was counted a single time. CDR3 DNA: TGCGCCAGCAGCCAAGCCGGAGGTAGCACAGATACGCAGTATTTT. Amino acids: CASSQAGGSTDTQYF. The chain is built from TRBV4-3 and TRBJ2-3, with TRBD2 as a possible D gene (5 bases). The V and J ends lost 1 base and 0 bases respectively, with 8 bases between them. The CDR3 totals 15 residues. From germline, CDR1 is LGHNA and CDR2 YSLEER.